Below are 28 T cell receptor beta chains sequenced from a single sample in a study of early T cells in non-severe SARS-CoV-2 infection. From the 5' RACE reads, TCRdb called clonotypes with MiXCR, one entry per CDR3 protein. The sample lists approximately 32,000 distinct CDR3 sequences, 6.6% seen once, with 30% to 45% in the top ten. The sample comprised whole blood. The receptors were sampled from an adult who was a healthcare worker with PCR-confirmed SARS-CoV-2 infection or an uninfected control (not recorded which).

This chain links TRBV7-9 with TRBJ2-3, with unresolved D. Germline values: CDR1 SEHNR, CDR2 FQNEAQ (reference sequence). The V gene lost 1 base and the J gene lost 3 bases, with 8 bases spanning the gap. The CDR3 contains 14 residues. CDR3 sequence: CASSLGSATDTQYF. DNA of the CDR3: TGTGCCAGCAGCTTAGGGTCGGCTACAGATACGCAGTATTTT.

There are a few counts of this clonotype. This chain's CDR3 is CASTLGPGETEAFF. CDR3 in DNA: TGTGCCAGCACCCTAGGGCCAGGGGAAACTGAAGCTTTCTTT. The chain employs TRBV7-9 and TRBJ1-1, with D maybe TRBD1 (6 bases). Trimming stripped 7 bases from V and 5 bases from J, with 17 bases between. Germline V gene lookup returns CDR1 SEHNR and CDR2 FQNEAQ (reference sequence). This CDR3 comprises 14 residues.

The V gene is TRBV18, the J gene TRBJ2-5; D assignment may be TRBD1 or TRBD2 (5 bases each). Germline V gene data show CDR1 as KGHSH and CDR2 as LQKENI. CDR3 length equals 13 residues. V dropped 4 bases and J dropped 5 bases, with 11 bases sitting between them. Here the CDR3 reads CASSLLAGETQYF. In DNA form, the CDR3 reads TGTGCCAGCTCACTGCTAGCAGGGGAGACCCAGTACTTC.

The CDR3 reads CASSEGFGRGGKNIQYF. As DNA, the CDR3 is TGCGCCAGCAGCGAAGGGTTCGGGAGAGGCGGCAAAAACATTCAGTACTTC. The genes are TRBV4-1 and TRBJ2-4; the D gene is possibly TRBD2 (6 bases). CDR1 is MGHRA, CDR2 YSYEKL, per germline. V lost 5 bases and J lost 3, with 20 bases in between. This CDR3 has 17 amino acids.

This clonotype showed up many times. The V and J genes are TRBV4-3 and TRBJ1-2, with D unresolved. CDR3 length: 14 amino acids. Trimming took off 0 bases at V and 2 bases at J, with 7 bases between the two ends. Germline V lookup: CDR1 LGHNA, CDR2 YSLEER. The CDR3 nucleotides are TGCGCCAGCAGCCAAGAGTTAGGGAACTATGGCTACACCTTC. This translates into CASSQELGNYGYTF.

In this sample, this clonotype turned up many times. The rearrangement joins TRBV6-2 or TRBV6-3 to TRBJ1-4; a weak D match, TRBD1 (6 bases). Trimming pared 6 bases from V and 7 bases from J, leaving 15 bases between. This CDR3 region has 14 residues. Germline CDR1 MNHEY, CDR2 SVGEGT. The CDR3, as DNA: TGTGCCAGCAGATCCGACAGGCCACCTGAAAAACTGTTTTTT. Translated: CASRSDRPPEKLFF.

This clonotype was seen ten or more times. The rearrangement uses TRBV28 and TRBJ2-7, with D perhaps matching TRBD2 (5 bases). The CDR3 covers 15 residues. CDR1 MDHEN and CDR2 SYDVKM come from the germline V gene. The V gene lost 1 base and the J gene lost 1 base, with 11 bases spanning the gap. CDR3 DNA: TGTGCCAGCAGTTTATCGACGAGGGTTTCCTACGAGCAGTACTTC. It translates to CASSLSTRVSYEQYF.

This clonotype was picked up many times. The rearrangement uses TRBV5-1 and TRBJ1-2; maybe TRBD1 (6 bases). With 0 bases removed from V and 4 bases from J, the gap between germline ends came to 13 bases. The germline V gene has CDR1 SGHRS and CDR2 YFSETQ. The CDR3 totals 15 residues. The CDR3 protein is CASSLGTAASYGYTF. CDR3 DNA sequence: TGCGCCAGCAGCTTGGGGACAGCCGCTAGCTATGGCTACACCTTC.

This clonotype occurred a few times. The chain carries TRBV11-2 and TRBJ2-3; 9 bases map to TRBD2. This CDR3 comprises 16 residues. V was clipped by 5 bases and J by 0 bases; unmatched bases: 6. CDR1 and CDR2 (germline): SGHAT, FQNNGV. The CDR3: CASSASGDASTDTQYF. The CDR3 DNA sequence: TGTGCCAGCAGCGCTAGCGGGGACGCTAGCACAGATACGCAGTATTTT.

At least ten counts were recorded for this clonotype. The chain employs TRBV20-1 and TRBJ2-3; TRBD2 matches at 9 bases. The junction had 7 bases not matched to a gene; V was cut back by 3 bases and J by 3 bases. From germline, CDR1 is DFQATT and CDR2 SNEGSKA (reference sequence). The CDR3 runs to 15 residues. CDR3 in amino acids: CSARVVLAGTDTQYF. The DNA for the CDR3 is TGCAGTGCTAGGGTCGTCCTAGCGGGGACAGATACGCAGTATTTT.

This clonotype was observed at least ten times. The rearrangement links TRBV7-9 to TRBJ1-6; D is undetermined. The CDR3 loop spans 12 amino acids. Germline CDR1 and CDR2: SEHNR and FQNEAQ (reference sequence). V was trimmed by 1 base and J by 9 bases, leaving 4 bases between them. CDR3 nucleotides: TGTGCCAGCAGCTTAGATGCTTCACCCCTCCACTTT. Protein sequence: CASSLDASPLHF.

Many counts were recorded for this clonotype. The V gene is TRBV25-1, the J gene TRBJ2-5; D is undetermined. Germline V gives CDR1 MGHDK, CDR2 SYGVNS. V lost 1 base and J 4 bases, leaving 7 bases between the germline ends. This CDR3 comprises 13 residues. CDR3 in DNA: TGTGCCAGCAGTGAATTCCCATTAGAGACCCAGTACTTC. Translated, it gives CASSEFPLETQYF.

This clonotype was seen repeatedly, ten times or more. The J gene is TRBJ2-1, the V gene TRBV20-1; 7 bases line up with TRBD2. The CDR3 is 13 residues long. Germline V lookup: CDR1 DFQATT, CDR2 SNEGSKA (reference sequence). The junction had 8 bases not matched to a gene; V was cut back by 5 bases and J by 7 bases. The CDR3 DNA sequence: TGCAGTGCTCCGGTCGGGACTACGAATGAGCAGTTCTTC. Translation: CSAPVGTTNEQFF.

This clonotype was found many times. The gene calls are TRBV7-2 and TRBJ1-1, with no clear D. Germline-derived CDR1 and CDR2 are SGHTA and FQGNSA. The CDR3 is 15 residues long. Deletions cut 0 bases from V and 0 bases from J, with 8 bases between. CDR3 amino acids: CASSLALAVNTEAFF. In nucleotides, the CDR3 is TGTGCCAGCAGCTTAGCGTTGGCTGTGAACACTGAAGCTTTCTTT.

This clonotype has at least ten counts. The chain couples TRBV11-2 to TRBJ2-3; D gene uncertain. The CDR3 length is 14 residues. The V and J ends lost 5 bases and 4 bases respectively, with 13 bases between them. CDR1 and CDR2 (germline): SGHAT, FQNNGV. CDR3 DNA: TGTGCCAGCAGCCCCGTAGGCCCCCCAGATACGCAGTATTTT. Encoded protein: CASSPVGPPDTQYF.

This clonotype was observed once. This may arise from a read error, as a much more abundant clone is one base away. The chain carries TRBV5-6 and TRBJ1-2, with 11 bases that match TRBD1. The germline V gene encodes CDR1 SGHDT and CDR2 YYEEEE. This CDR3 has 15 amino acids. V gave up 3 bases and J gave up 8 bases; unmatched junction bases: 9. CDR3 protein: CASSSWDRGLRGYTF. The CDR3 DNA is TGTGCCAGCAGCTCCTGGGACAGGGGGTTGCGGGGCTACACCTTC.

By its share, this clonotype is medium-sized (0.01 to 0.1%). The rearrangement uses TRBV28 and TRBJ2-5, with D tentatively TRBD2 (6 bases). This CDR3 is built from 14 residues. CDR1 is MDHEN, CDR2 SYDVKM, per germline. Trimming cost V 5 bases and J 5 bases, with 15 bases left between them. CDR3 residues: CASSPSFGGETQYF. As DNA, the CDR3 is TGTGCCAGCAGTCCATCATTCGGAGGGGAGACCCAGTACTTC.

This clonotype was found a few times. This chain connects TRBV5-8 to TRBJ2-3; 9 bases are a match to TRBD1. Germline V gene data show CDR1 as SGHTS and CDR2 as YDEGEE. V shed 5 bases, J shed 4 bases, and the junction held 8 bases outside the gene matches. The CDR3 has 15 residues. The CDR3 protein is CASRGQGFLADTQYF. The CDR3 bases are TGTGCCAGCAGGGGACAGGGATTTTTAGCAGATACGCAGTATTTT.

This clonotype is medium-sized within its sample. This chain links TRBV20-1 with TRBJ1-5; D is undetermined. There are 13 residues in the CDR3. Trimming removed 6 bases from V and 3 bases from J, with 12 bases in between. From germline, CDR1 is DFQATT and CDR2 SNEGSKA (reference sequence). The CDR3 DNA reads as TGCAGTGCCAGCCGGGATCTCAATCAGCCCCAGCATTTT. It is translated as CSASRDLNQPQHF.

Only a few counts were recorded for this clonotype. V and J are TRBV2 and TRBJ2-1; 10 bases align to TRBD1. This CDR3 has 16 amino acids. Germline V gives CDR1 SNHLY, CDR2 FYNNEI. The trim removed 6 bases at V and 5 bases at J, leaving 10 bases unmatched. For the CDR3, the DNA is TGTGCCAGCAGCCCCCTCGGACAGGGGGGAAACAATGAGCAGTTCTTC. As protein: CASSPLGQGGNNEQFF. The full variable domain, completed using reference TRBV2 and TRBJ2-1, is EPEVTQTPSHQVTQMGQEVILRCVPISNHLYFYWYRQILGQKVEFLVSFYNNEISEKSEIFDDQFSVERPDGSNFTLKIRSTKLEDSAMYFCASSPLGQGGNNEQFFGPGTRLTVL.

As for this clonotype: The germline gene is not matched at one end of the junction; a read error may be the cause. This chain links TRBV5-6 with TRBJ2-3, with TRBD2 matching over 12 bases. CDR3 length: 15 amino acids. Germline CDR1 SGHDT, CDR2 YYEEEE. CDR3 DNA sequence: TGTGTCAGCAGCCATAGGACTAGCGGGGCAGATACGCAGTATTTT. This sequence encodes CVSSHRTSGADTQYF.

This clonotype was seen only a few times. V gene TRBV30 combines with J gene TRBJ2-3, with D perhaps matching TRBD2 (6 bases). Germline CDR1 and CDR2: GTSNPN and SVGIG (reference sequence). The ends were cut back, 3 bases at V and 7 bases at J, with 20 bases in the middle. CDR3 length equals 15 residues. CDR3 in DNA: TGTGCCTGGAGCCCAGGAGGGGCGGGTGGTTATACGCAGTATTTT. Translation: CAWSPGGAGGYTQYF.

This clonotype has ten or more counts. The chain is built from TRBV20-1 and TRBJ2-1; 9 positions agree with TRBD2. The germline CDR1 and CDR2 sequences are DFQATT and SNEGSKA (reference sequence). The CDR3 extends over 13 amino acids. V lost 7 bases and J lost 4; bases outside the gene matches: 5. The CDR3 here is CSVGGRGYNEQFF. The DNA for the CDR3 is TGCAGTGTTGGCGGGAGGGGATACAATGAGCAGTTCTTC.

This clonotype has a count of ten or more. The V gene is TRBV20-1, the J gene TRBJ2-7; no clear D gene. This CDR3 is built from 13 residues. Germline values: CDR1 DFQATT, CDR2 SNEGSKA (reference sequence). V lost 2 bases, J lost 0 bases, and 8 bases lay in between. DNA for the CDR3: TGCAGTGCTAGAAGGGTACACTCCTACGAGCAGTACTTC. Protein sequence: CSARRVHSYEQYF.

This clonotype was picked up many times. The chain recombines TRBV7-9 with TRBJ2-5; 7 bases agree with TRBD1. The V gene end was trimmed by 5 bases and the J gene end by 2 bases; junction bases not matched to a gene: 8. The CDR3 sequence is 15 residues long. The germline V gene encodes CDR1 SEHNR and CDR2 FQNEAQ (reference sequence). The CDR3 nucleotides read TGTGCCAGCAGCACGGGGACAGAGGGTCAAGAGACCCAGTACTTC. Its translation: CASSTGTEGQETQYF. The full variable domain, with the rest looked up from reference TRBV7-9 and TRBJ2-5, is DTGVSQNPRHKITKRGQNVTFRCDPISEHNRLYWYRQTLGQGPEFLTYFQNEAQLEKSRLLSDRFSAERPKGSFSTLEIQRTEQGDSAMYLCASSTGTEGQETQYFGPGTRLLVL.

This chain connects TRBV7-9 to TRBJ2-1; 9 nucleotides match TRBD2. From germline, CDR1 is SEHNR and CDR2 FQNEAQ (reference sequence). Trimming removed 1 base from V and 6 bases from J; junction bases left unmatched: 13. CDR3 size: 18 residues. The CDR3 reads CASSLERKLAGMGNEQFF. The CDR3 nucleotides are TGTGCCAGCAGCTTAGAGCGAAAGCTAGCGGGAATGGGCAATGAGCAGTTCTTC.

The V and J genes are TRBV2 and TRBJ1-3; no clear D gene. From germline, CDR1 is SNHLY and CDR2 FYNNEI. V was pared by 2 bases and J by 0 bases, with 8 bases between. This CDR3 comprises 15 residues. CDR3 nucleotide sequence: TGTGCCAGCAGTGAAAGGTCGTACTCTGGAAACACCATATATTTT. Protein product: CASSERSYSGNTIYF.

As regards this clonotype: Since a much larger clone is just one base distant, this may be a read error. The CDR3 nucleotides are TGTGCCAGCAGCCACGGACAGGGGGCGCGGTACACTGAAGCTTTCTTT. Amino acids: CASSHGQGARYTEAFF. The chain is built from TRBV5-4 and TRBJ1-1, with 11 bases matching TRBD1. Germline CDR1 SGHNT, CDR2 YYREEE (reference sequence). This CDR3 is 16 amino acids long. V shed 4 bases and J 3 bases; nucleotides not matched to a gene: 8. The full variable domain, with the rest looked up from reference TRBV5-4 and TRBJ1-1, is ETGVTQSPTHLIKTRGQQVTLRCSSQSGHNTVSWYQQALGQGPQFIFQYYREEENGRGNFPPRFSGLQFPNYSSELNVNALELDDSALYLCASSHGQGARYTEAFFGQGTRLTVV.